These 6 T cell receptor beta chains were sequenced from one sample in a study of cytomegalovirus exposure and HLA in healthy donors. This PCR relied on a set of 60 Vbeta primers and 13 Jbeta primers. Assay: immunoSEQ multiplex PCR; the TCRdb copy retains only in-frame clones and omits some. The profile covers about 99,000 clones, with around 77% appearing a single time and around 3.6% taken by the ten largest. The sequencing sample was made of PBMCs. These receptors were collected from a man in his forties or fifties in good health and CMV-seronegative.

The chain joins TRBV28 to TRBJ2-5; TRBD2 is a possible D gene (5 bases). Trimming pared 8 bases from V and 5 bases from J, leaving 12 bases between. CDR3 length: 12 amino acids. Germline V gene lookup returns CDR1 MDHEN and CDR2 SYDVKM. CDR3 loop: CASGSGIETQYF. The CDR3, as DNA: TGTGCCAGCGGTTCGGGGATCGAGACCCAGTACTTC.

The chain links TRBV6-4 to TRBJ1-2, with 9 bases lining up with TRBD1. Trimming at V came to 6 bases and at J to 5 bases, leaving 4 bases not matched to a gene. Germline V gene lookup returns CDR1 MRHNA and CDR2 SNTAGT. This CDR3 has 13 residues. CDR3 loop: CASRPGTGYGYTF. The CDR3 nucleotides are TGTGCCAGCAGGCCCGGGACAGGGTATGGCTACACCTTC.

The CDR3 sequence is CSVAGSASSYNEQFF. DNA for the CDR3: TGCAGCGTTGCGGGTAGCGCGAGCTCCTACAATGAGCAGTTCTTC. J is TRBJ2-1 and V is TRBV29-1; tentative D call: TRBD2 (5 bases). Germline lookup yields CDR1 SQVTM and CDR2 ANQGSEA. There are 15 residues in the CDR3. V shed 4 bases and J shed 0 bases, with 13 bases lying between them.

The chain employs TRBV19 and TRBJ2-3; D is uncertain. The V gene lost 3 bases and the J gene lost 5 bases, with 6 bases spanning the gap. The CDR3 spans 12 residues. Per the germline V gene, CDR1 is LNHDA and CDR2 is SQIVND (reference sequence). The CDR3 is CASSIWRDTQYF. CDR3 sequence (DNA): TGTGCCAGTAGTATCTGGAGAGATACGCAGTATTTT.

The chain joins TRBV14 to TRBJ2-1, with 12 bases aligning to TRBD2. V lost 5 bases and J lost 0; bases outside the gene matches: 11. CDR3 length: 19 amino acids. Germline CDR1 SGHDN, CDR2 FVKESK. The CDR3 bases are TGTGCCAGCAGCTTCCGACTAGCGGGAGAACTAAGCTCCTACAATGAGCAGTTCTTC. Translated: CASSFRLAGELSSYNEQFF.

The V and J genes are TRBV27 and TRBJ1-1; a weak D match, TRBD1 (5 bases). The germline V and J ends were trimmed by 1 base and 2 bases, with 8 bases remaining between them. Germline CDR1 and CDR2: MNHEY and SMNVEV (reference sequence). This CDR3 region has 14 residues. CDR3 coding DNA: TGTGCCAGCAGTTTATTAGGGGTAAACACTGAAGCTTTCTTT. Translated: CASSLLGVNTEAFF.